The 4 T cell receptor beta chains below were found in one sample sequenced in a study of cytomegalovirus exposure and HLA in healthy donors. Use of 60 Vbeta and 13 Jbeta primers characterized the PCR. The assay was immunoSEQ multiplex PCR, and TCRdb's table has in-frame clones only and misses some. The repertoire holds tens of thousands of clones, about 70% seen once, with approximately 8.2% in the top ten. Sequenced material: PBMCs. The source is a man in his 60s in good health and CMV-seronegative.

The rearrangement links TRBV6-1 to TRBJ2-7; TRBD1 might be the D (7 bases). V lost 1 base and J lost 0, with 13 bases in between. Germline V gene data show CDR1 as MNHNS and CDR2 as SASEGT. The CDR3 length is 16 residues. The CDR3 loop reads CASSEGRGTASYEQYF. The CDR3 nucleotides are TGTGCCAGCAGTGAAGGGCGCGGGACAGCCTCCTACGAGCAGTACTTC.

This clone occurred a few times. The chain joins TRBV2 to TRBJ1-4; 9 nucleotides line up with TRBD1. The CDR3 spans 14 residues. With V trimmed by 5 bases and J by 7 bases, 5 bases remained unmatched. Germline V gives CDR1 SNHLY, CDR2 FYNNEI. CDR3 DNA sequence: TGTGCCAGCAGTTACAGGGGGCCACGTGAAAAACTGTTTTTT. The encoded protein is CASSYRGPREKLFF.

This clone was counted only a few times. The chain combines TRBV7-6 with TRBJ2-5, with 7 bases fitting TRBD2. Losses at the gene ends were 1 base for V and 3 bases for J; bases not matched to a gene: 11. CDR1 is SGHVS and CDR2 is FNYEAQ in the germline V gene. The CDR3 is made up of 17 amino acids. CDR3 in DNA: TGTGCCAGCAGCTTAGTTTTCTCGCGGGAGAGGAAAGAGACCCAGTACTTC. Protein product: CASSLVFSRERKETQYF.

The chain has TRBV30 and TRBJ1-2; no reliable D call. Germline V lookup: CDR1 GTSNPN, CDR2 SVGIG (reference sequence). The CDR3 consists of 13 residues. Trimming stripped 2 bases from V and 6 bases from J, with 13 bases between. In DNA, the CDR3 is TGTGCCTGGAGTTTGCTATCCTCCCATGGCTACACCTTC. Translation gives CAWSLLSSHGYTF.